The present entry profiles one T cell receptor (beta chain) with its context. Its antigen is unknown. Repertoires were generated with immunoSEQ multiplex PCR, while TCRdb's copy carries only in-frame clones and drops some. The repertoire holds 100,000 or so clones, with roughly 89% as singletons. This sample was included in a study of T cell responses to AZD1222 COVID-19 vaccine. Study-level findings and limits: Clonal diversity was possibly underestimated; the donors were predominantly white British and more often female.

This CDR3 has 13 amino acids. Looked up from germline, CDR1 is MNHNY and CDR2 is SVGAGI (reference sequence). Trimming removed 5 bases at V and 6 bases at J, with 13 bases between. The V and J genes are TRBV6-6 and TRBJ1-2; D is uncertain. Material: peripheral blood, obtained on day 0 of AZD1222 vaccination. This TCR derives from an adult in good health. CDR3 amino acids: CASSHLKEHGYTF. CDR3 bases: TGTGCCAGCAGTCACTTGAAAGAGCATGGCTACACCTTC.